The source of this TCR beta chain is a study of brain T cells in children with intractable seizures. J was trimmed by 0 bases and V by 0 bases; bases with no gene match: 16. Germline lookup yields CDR1 SGDLS and CDR2 YYNGEE. The CDR3 length is 21 residues. TCRdb's copy holds only in-frame clones and misses some; the assay was immunoSEQ multiplex PCR. The table lists about 80,000 clones, about 90% of them singletons. This chain uses TRBV9 with TRBJ2-1, with TRBD2 identical over 9 bases. The clonotype comes from a girl aged 2-10 years with Rasmussen encephalitis and intractable seizures. Material: peripheral blood, obtained at surgery. The CDR3 reads CASSVGGGIAGAVVSYNEQFF. The CDR3 nucleotides read TGTGCCAGCAGCGTAGGGGGAGGCATAGCGGGAGCCGTAGTCTCCTACAATGAGCAGTTCTTC.